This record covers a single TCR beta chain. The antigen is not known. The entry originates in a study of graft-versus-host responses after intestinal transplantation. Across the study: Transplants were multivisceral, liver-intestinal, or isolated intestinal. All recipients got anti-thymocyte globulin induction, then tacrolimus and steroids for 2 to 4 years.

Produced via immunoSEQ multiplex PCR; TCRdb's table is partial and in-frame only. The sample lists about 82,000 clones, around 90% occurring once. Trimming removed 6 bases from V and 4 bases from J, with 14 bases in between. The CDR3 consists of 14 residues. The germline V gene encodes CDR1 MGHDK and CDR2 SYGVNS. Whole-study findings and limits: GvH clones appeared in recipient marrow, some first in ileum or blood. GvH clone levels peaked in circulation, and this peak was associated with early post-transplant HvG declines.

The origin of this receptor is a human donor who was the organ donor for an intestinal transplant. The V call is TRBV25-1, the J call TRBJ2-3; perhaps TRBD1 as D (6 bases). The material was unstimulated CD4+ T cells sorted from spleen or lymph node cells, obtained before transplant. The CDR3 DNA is TGTGCCAGCAGAAGAAGGGACAACTCAGATACGCAGTATTTT. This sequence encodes CASRRRDNSDTQYF.